Below, 17 T cell receptor beta chains from the same sample are listed, as sequenced in a study of T cell responses to AZD1222 COVID-19 vaccine. Data came from immunoSEQ multiplex PCR; TCRdb stores just in-frame clones and leaves some out. The sample has around 180,000 clones; 85% to 90% are singletons. Here the sequenced sample was peripheral blood, taken 28 days after the second AZD1222 dose. These receptor sequences come from an adult who received the AZD1222 COVID-19 vaccine.

V is TRBV15 and J is TRBJ2-1; 7 bases align to TRBD2. From germline, CDR1 is LNHNV and CDR2 YYDKDF (reference sequence). The CDR3 loop spans 16 amino acids. J gave up 4 bases and V 0 bases, and 6 bases lay outside the gene matches. CDR3 region: CATSRDYGGSYNEQFF. The CDR3 DNA reads TGTGCCACCAGCAGAGATTACGGGGGGTCGTACAATGAGCAGTTCTTC.

CDR3 DNA sequence: TGTGCCAGCAGTCTTAGCGGGAGGGCCGGAGATACGCAGTATTTT. The encoded protein is CASSLSGRAGDTQYF. The V and J genes are TRBV6-4 and TRBJ2-3; 11 bases match TRBD2. V dropped 5 bases and J dropped 5; count of bases not matched to a gene: 6. CDR1 is MRHNA, CDR2 SNTAGT, per germline. CDR3 length equals 15 residues.

This chain joins TRBV7-2 and TRBJ1-1; D gene ambiguous. The CDR3 has 13 residues. Trimming removed 6 bases at V and 1 base at J, with 9 bases between. Germline CDR1 reads SGHTA; CDR2 reads FQGNSA. The CDR3 DNA reads TGTGCCAGCAGGGTGACACAGAACACTGAAGCTTTCTTT. Protein: CASRVTQNTEAFF.

The V gene is TRBV28, the J gene TRBJ2-1, with 11 bases fitting TRBD2. V trimming: 7 bases; J trimming: 8 bases; junction bases outside the gene matches: 10. Germline CDR1 reads MDHEN; CDR2 reads SYDVKM. The CDR3 is made up of 15 amino acids. CDR3 DNA sequence: TGTGCCAGCACCCCTAGCGGGAGGTCTTTCGATGAGCAGTTCTTC. This codes for CASTPSGRSFDEQFF.

Only one count was recorded for this clone. The V and J genes are TRBV7-2 and TRBJ1-1; D remains ambiguous. Germline CDR1 and CDR2: SGHTA and FQGNSA. Trimming left V 5 bases short and J 7 bases short, with 14 bases between. The CDR3 totals 13 residues. For the CDR3, the DNA is TGTGCCAGCAGCCGCCCCCACCTTGGTGAAGCTTTCTTT. The encoded protein is CASSRPHLGEAFF.

The chain links TRBV19 to TRBJ1-2, with no clear D. The CDR3 extends over 13 amino acids. V was cut by 5 bases and J by 4 bases, with 11 bases left in between. From germline, CDR1 is LNHDA and CDR2 SQIVND (reference sequence). As DNA, the CDR3 is TGTGCCAGTAGTTCCTCCGGCGGCTATGGCTACACCTTC. The encoded protein is CASSSSGGYGYTF.

The J gene is TRBJ2-2, the V gene TRBV4-3; 10 bases are shared with TRBD2. Germline V gene lookup returns CDR1 LGHNA and CDR2 YSLEER. The length of the CDR3 is 17 residues. Losses at the gene ends were 0 bases for V and 2 bases for J; bases not matched to a gene: 3. Here the CDR3 reads CASSQEELAGNTGELFF. CDR3 DNA: TGCGCCAGCAGCCAAGAGGAACTAGCGGGAAACACCGGGGAGCTGTTTTTT.

The V and J genes are TRBV5-1 and TRBJ2-3; a possible D gene is TRBD2 (5 bases). Per germline, CDR1 SGHRS and CDR2 YFSETQ. CDR3 length equals 15 residues. V lost 3 bases and J lost 3, with 14 bases in between. The chain's CDR3 is CASSSGLQTTDTQYF. The CDR3 nucleotides are TGCGCCAGCAGCTCAGGACTGCAGACTACAGATACGCAGTATTTT.

V usage is TRBV12-3 or TRBV12-4 and J usage is TRBJ2-1; D is ambiguous. V dropped 6 bases and J dropped 10 bases, with 13 bases sitting between them. The CDR3 consists of 12 residues. The CDR3 bases are TGTGCCAGCAGCTTTGGAGTTGGAGAGCAGTTCTTC. This codes for CASSFGVGEQFF.

This clone has more than one count but fewer than ten. The chain employs TRBV7-9 and TRBJ1-4; possible D gene TRBD1, 5 bases. Germline V gene sequence: CDR1 SEHNR, CDR2 FQNEAQ (reference sequence). Trimming pared 2 bases from V and 7 bases from J, leaving 17 bases between. The CDR3 length is 16 residues. This chain's CDR3 is CASSLWSRGASEKLFF. In DNA form, the CDR3 reads TGTGCCAGCAGCTTATGGAGCCGGGGCGCGAGTGAAAAACTGTTTTTT.

The chain combines TRBV5-1 with TRBJ2-3, with D possibly being TRBD1 (6 bases). Germline-derived CDR1 and CDR2 are SGHRS and YFSETQ. The CDR3 length is 15 residues. V was trimmed by 5 bases and J by 0 bases, leaving 13 bases between them. Here the CDR3 DNA reads TGCGCCAGCAGTTCAGGGACATCGAGCACAGATACGCAGTATTTT. This gives the protein CASSSGTSSTDTQYF.

The chain uses TRBV27 and TRBJ1-5; D may be TRBD1 (6 bases). The CDR3 is 16 residues long. Trimming pared 3 bases from V and 6 bases from J, leaving 18 bases between. From germline, CDR1 is MNHEY and CDR2 SMNVEV (reference sequence). The CDR3 is CASSLRGEALGQPQHF. The CDR3 region has the DNA TGTGCCAGCAGTTTGAGGGGGGAGGCCCTCGGTCAGCCCCAGCATTTT.

The chain combines TRBV24-1 with TRBJ2-2; D uncertain. Germline values: CDR1 KGHDR, CDR2 SFDVKD. This CDR3 contains 14 residues. Trimming left V 4 bases short and J 2 bases short, with 7 bases between. CDR3 nucleotide sequence: TGTGCCACCAGTGACCCACCAAACACCGGGGAGCTGTTTTTT. This translates into CATSDPPNTGELFF.

The CDR3 loop is CASSPWDKGNYGYTF. As DNA, the CDR3 is TGTGCCAGTAGCCCGTGGGACAAAGGAAACTATGGCTACACCTTC. The chain joins TRBV19 to TRBJ1-2; tentatively, D is TRBD1 (6 bases). V lost 6 bases and J lost 2, with 16 bases in between. The CDR3 is made up of 15 amino acids. CDR1 is LNHDA and CDR2 is SQIVND in the germline V gene (reference sequence).

The chain uses TRBV6-5 and TRBJ2-1; 10 bases map to TRBD2. The germline V gene has CDR1 MNHEY and CDR2 SVGAGI. Trimming took 4 bases from V and 6 from J; bases not matched to a gene: 3. The CDR3 totals 14 residues. This chain's CDR3 is CASSSLAGVNEQFF. The CDR3 DNA is TGTGCCAGCAGTTCTCTAGCGGGAGTCAATGAGCAGTTCTTC.

V is TRBV7-2 and J is TRBJ2-4; TRBD2 is a possible D gene (6 bases). Germline V gene data show CDR1 as SGHTA and CDR2 as FQGNSA. Trimming cost V 4 bases and J 5 bases, with 12 bases left between them. This CDR3 spans 14 amino acids. CDR3 in DNA: TGTGCCAGCAGCTCCCCGGGGGTCCAAAACATTCAGTACTTC. Translating gives CASSSPGVQNIQYF.

The V gene is TRBV28, the J gene TRBJ1-5; perhaps TRBD1 as D (5 bases). V lost 5 bases and J lost 7, with 15 bases in between. CDR3 size: 14 residues. Germline V CDR1 and CDR2: MDHEN, SYDVKM. CDR3 loop: CASSKGPGAQPQHF. The CDR3 region has the DNA TGTGCCAGCAGTAAGGGCCCCGGGGCCCAGCCCCAGCATTTT.